The next 20 T cell receptor beta chains were all read from a single sample in a study of metastatic and nonmetastatic thyroid tumors. TCRdb used MiXCR to call clones anew from the PCR reads. This sample yields 55,000 to 75,000 clones, of which roughly 18% are seen a single time; about 13% belongs to the top ten. All patients were untreated before thyroid surgery. The specimen sequenced was blood. The receptors here all came from a female donor with papillary thyroid cancer or a benign thyroid nodule (not recorded which). Some clones in this sample may be carry-over from other donors' samples.

The chain carries TRBV5-1 and TRBJ2-7, with TRBD1 identical over 10 bases. Germline trimming cut 0 bases from V and 2 bases from J; bases unmatched to any gene: 2. The CDR3 length is 15 residues. Germline V lookup: CDR1 SGHRS, CDR2 YFSETQ. CDR3 protein: CASSLGGQGPYEQYF. The CDR3 region has the DNA TGCGCCAGCAGCTTGGGGGGACAGGGGCCCTACGAGCAGTACTTC.

This clone was detected ten times or more. The chain is built from TRBV9 and TRBJ1-2; D not resolved. Germline V lookup: CDR1 SGDLS, CDR2 YYNGEE. The CDR3 contains 13 residues. The V end was cut by 2 bases, the J end by 4 bases, with 9 bases between. The CDR3 DNA reads as TGTGCCAGCAGCGTTCTGGACGGCTATGGCTACACCTTC. Its translation: CASSVLDGYGYTF.

This clone was picked up many times. V gene TRBV30 combines with J gene TRBJ1-1; D is ambiguous. Germline values: CDR1 GTSNPN, CDR2 SVGIG (reference sequence). The CDR3 spans 12 residues. V lost 0 bases and J lost 2, with 4 bases in between. CDR3 sequence: CAWSVRNTEAFF. CDR3 sequence (DNA): TGTGCCTGGAGTGTTCGAAACACTGAAGCTTTCTTT.

This clone was observed a handful of times. J is TRBJ1-1 and V is TRBV12-3 or TRBV12-4; perhaps TRBD1 as D (6 bases). The CDR3 covers 15 residues. V lost 6 bases to trimming and J lost 3 bases, with 17 bases between them. The chain's CDR3 is CASRPVTGMDTEAFF. Here the CDR3 DNA reads TGTGCCAGCAGGCCCGTTACAGGGATGGACACTGAAGCTTTCTTT.

This clone was seen ten or more times. The CDR3, as DNA: TGTGCCAGCAGTGTCACATTAGCTAACTATGGCTACACCTTC. Translation: CASSVTLANYGYTF. This rearrangement joins TRBV2 to TRBJ1-2, with D hard to call. V lost 4 bases to trimming and J lost 0 bases, with 9 bases between them. The CDR3 extends over 14 amino acids. Germline CDR1 reads SNHLY; CDR2 reads FYNNEI.

This clone was counted between two and nine times. V usage is TRBV7-9 and J usage is TRBJ2-1; D is unresolved. The end of the DNA aligns better with TRBJ2-7, so the J call may be wrong. Germline loops: CDR1 SEHNR, CDR2 FQNEAQ (reference sequence). This CDR3 has 14 residues. The chain's CDR3 is CASSLFGDTYEQYF. CDR3 nucleotide sequence: TGTGCCAGCAGCTTATTTGGGGATACCTACGAGCAGTACTTC.

The chain combines TRBV2 with TRBJ2-1; 15 nucleotides match TRBD2. J lost 7 bases, V lost 11 bases, and 6 bases had no gene match. Germline V gives CDR1 SNHLY, CDR2 FYNNEI. CDR3 size: 14 residues. For the CDR3, the DNA is TGTGCCGTAGAGGGACTAGCGGGAGGAAATGAGCAGTTCTTC. Its protein product is CAVEGLAGGNEQFF.

This clone has only a few counts. One end of the junction is discordant with germline, which a read error may explain. The chain recombines TRBV12-3 or TRBV12-4 with TRBJ2-7; weak D call: TRBD1 (6 bases). CDR3 length: 14 amino acids. The CDR3 protein is CASILDRFSYEQYF. The DNA of the CDR3 is TGTGCCAGCATTTTAGACAGGTTCTCCTACGAGCAGTACTTC.

This clone was detected many times. V gene TRBV28 combines with J gene TRBJ1-2, with 8 nucleotides matching TRBD1. V was pared by 5 bases and J by 4 bases, with 6 bases of the junction left unmatched. Germline-derived CDR1 and CDR2 are MDHEN and SYDVKM. The CDR3 contains 14 residues. The CDR3 loop reads CASSLEDRAYGYTF. Here the CDR3 DNA reads TGTGCCAGCAGTCTTGAGGACAGGGCCTATGGCTACACCTTC.

This clone showed up many times. V gene TRBV10-3 combines with J gene TRBJ2-6; 7 nucleotides match TRBD1. This CDR3 contains 18 residues. The germline V gene encodes CDR1 ENHRY and CDR2 SYGVKD. V lost 3 bases to trimming and J lost 4 bases; unmatched junction nucleotides: 12. This chain's CDR3 is CAISDLRTGGFGANVLTF. The CDR3 DNA is TGTGCCATCAGTGATCTCCGGACAGGAGGATTCGGGGCCAACGTCCTGACTTTC.

This chain uses TRBV5-1 with TRBJ1-2; TRBD1 is a possible D gene (6 bases). CDR1 and CDR2 (germline): SGHRS, YFSETQ. The CDR3 contains 13 residues. The V and J ends lost 4 bases and 9 bases respectively, with 16 bases between them. This CDR3 is CASSREGGNSYTF. CDR3 in DNA: TGCGCCAGCAGCAGAGAGGGGGGCAACAGCTACACCTTC. Full variable domain (rest looked up from reference TRBV5-1 and TRBJ1-2): KAGVTQTPRYLIKTRGQQVTLSCSPISGHRSVSWYQQTPGQGLQFLFEYFSETQRNKGNFPGRFSGRQFSNSRSEMNVSTLELGDSALYLCASSREGGNSYTFGSGTRLTVV.

The chain joins TRBV7-2 to TRBJ2-2, with TRBD1 identical over 7 bases. J lost 6 bases, V lost 3 bases, and 1 base had no gene match. The CDR3 consists of 13 residues. The germline CDR1 and CDR2 sequences are SGHTA and FQGNSA. This CDR3 reads CASSFTGAGELFF. In DNA, the CDR3 is TGTGCCAGCAGCTTTACAGGGGCCGGGGAGCTGTTTTTT.

V is TRBV6-1 and J is TRBJ1-2; 11 bases agree with TRBD1. This CDR3 has 16 amino acids. J lost 8 bases, V lost 7 bases, and 15 bases had no gene match. Germline CDR1 reads MNHNS; CDR2 reads SASEGT. DNA of the CDR3: TGTGCCAGCATAAGACCCGACGGACAGGGGGCCGGGGGCTACACCTTC. This sequence encodes CASIRPDGQGAGGYTF.

The gene calls are TRBV5-1 and TRBJ2-2; maybe TRBD1 (8 bases). CDR1 is SGHRS and CDR2 is YFSETQ in the germline V gene. CDR3 size: 16 residues. Trimming stripped 4 bases from V and 4 bases from J, with 17 bases between. CDR3 in amino acids: CASSNSDREGTGELFF. In nucleotides, the CDR3 is TGCGCCAGCAGCAATTCGGACAGGGAGGGCACCGGGGAGCTGTTTTTT.

V and J are TRBV30 and TRBJ2-7; 8 positions match TRBD1. This CDR3 has 16 amino acids. Germline V CDR1 and CDR2: GTSNPN, SVGIG (reference sequence). V lost 0 bases, J lost 4 bases, and 11 bases stayed unmatched. The CDR3 here is CAWSVRGQGASYEQYF. The CDR3, as DNA: TGTGCCTGGAGTGTCCGAGGGCAGGGGGCCTCTTACGAGCAGTACTTC.

This clone was seen a few times. The genes are TRBV28 and TRBJ2-7, with 9 bases aligning to TRBD1. Germline loops: CDR1 MDHEN, CDR2 SYDVKM. This CDR3 spans 13 amino acids. Trimming removed 6 bases from V and 6 bases from J; junction bases left unmatched: 6. For the CDR3, the DNA is TGTGCCAGCAGGGCGGGACAGGGCTTCGAGCAGTACTTC. Its protein product is CASRAGQGFEQYF.

This sequence joins TRBV27 and TRBJ2-1; D unclear. CDR1 MNHEY and CDR2 SMNVEV come from the germline V gene (reference sequence). The V and J ends lost 9 bases and 3 bases respectively, with 12 bases between them. The CDR3 has 13 amino acids. CDR3 bases: TGTGCCAGTAGGGAAGCGTTCTACAATGAGCAGTTCTTC. This gives the protein CASREAFYNEQFF.

This clone was detected a few times. This chain uses TRBV12-3 or TRBV12-4 with TRBJ2-5; 10 bases line up with TRBD2. V trimming: 6 bases; J trimming: 5 bases; junction bases outside the gene matches: 9. The CDR3 is 15 amino acids. CDR3 sequence reads: CASRRQAGGGETQYF. The CDR3 DNA reads TGTGCCAGCAGAAGACAAGCGGGAGGGGGGGAGACCCAGTACTTC.

This clone has a count of ten or more. The chain is built from TRBV12-5 and TRBJ1-3; 7 bases are a match to TRBD1. The junction had 5 bases not matched to a gene; V was cut back by 2 bases and J by 1 base. Germline V gives CDR1 LGHNT, CDR2 FRNRAP. This CDR3 comprises 16 residues. CDR3 DNA sequence: TGTGCTAGTGGTTTGAGAACAGGGGTGTCTGGAAACACCATATATTTT. As protein: CASGLRTGVSGNTIYF. Together with reference TRBV12-5 and TRBJ1-3, the CDR3 gives the full variable domain: DARVTQTPRHKVTEMGQEVTMRCQPILGHNTVFWYRQTMMQGLELLAYFRNRAPLDDSGMPKDRFSAEMPDATLATLKIQPSEPRDSAVYFCASGLRTGVSGNTIYFGEGSWLTVV.

V usage is TRBV20-1 and J usage is TRBJ2-5; 10 nucleotides align to TRBD2. Losses at the gene ends were 4 bases for V and 1 base for J; bases not matched to a gene: 0. Germline CDR1 is DFQATT and CDR2 is SNEGSKA (reference sequence). This CDR3 comprises 13 residues. The CDR3 region has the DNA TGCAGTGCTAAGCGGGGGGGCCAAGAGACCCAGTACTTC. It specifies CSAKRGGQETQYF.